The rows below give T cell receptor beta chains drawn from one sample of a study of CD8 T cells in ankylosing spondylitis. From the 5' RACE reads, TCRdb called clonotypes with MiXCR, one entry per CDR3 protein. This sample has about 450,000 distinct CDR3 sequences, with 25% to 30% found just once. The specimen was blood, either unsorted or a sorted T cell fraction (not recorded which). All receptors come from a male donor with ankylosing spondylitis. CDR3s include the opening cysteine and the closing phenylalanine or tryptophan.

TRBJ2-5,TRBV11-2,CASSFSEWGGQETQYF
TRBJ1-3,TRBV5-1,CASEDSPNSGNTIYF
TRBJ1-2,TRBV29-1,CSVEGGYGYTF
TRBJ1-1,TRBV7-9,CASSLKQMNTEAFF
TRBJ2-2,TRBV9,CASRAGMNTGELFF
TRBJ2-1,TRBV5-1,CASSPQTGSYNEQFF
TRBJ2-2,TRBV20-1,CSARDELAGAGTGELFF
TRBJ2-7,TRBV9,CASSVGIDSSYEQYF
TRBJ1-2,TRBV20-1,CSATTGSNGYTF
TRBJ2-1,TRBV24-1,CATSDLGQNYNEQFF
TRBJ2-2,TRBV12-3/TRBV12-4,CASSRFNTGELFF
TRBJ1-5,TRBV7-8,CASSLGGAGEQPQHF
TRBJ1-2,TRBV20-1,CSATRGGWDGYTF
TRBJ1-3,TRBV11-2,CASSLDRNSGNTIYF
TRBJ2-6,TRBV6-1,CASRLQGAGANVLTF
TRBJ1-2,TRBV18,CASSPPGLYGYTF
TRBJ2-1,TRBV5-1,CASSSLEWGEQFF
TRBJ1-2,TRBV7-2,CASSLIFGVYGYTF
TRBJ2-3,TRBV20-1,CSARGTGSDTQYF
TRBJ1-1,TRBV7-9,CASSLTGPTEAFF
TRBJ1-5,TRBV29-1,CSVRVSGPGNQPQHF
TRBJ1-1,TRBV11-3,CASSGRTGGGAFF